One sample yielded the 22 T cell receptor beta chains listed below, sequenced in a study of CD8 T cells in Susac syndrome. It was with random hexamers that roughly 0.45 to 1 ug RNA was reverse transcribed. Each CDR3 protein is one row after TCRdb ran MiXCR on the immunoSEQ multiplex PCR reads. This table has approximately 160,000 distinct CDR3 sequences, approximately 95% appearing once. Input material: CD4+ T cells from PBMCs. All receptors derive from a human donor with Susac syndrome.

The chain carries TRBV10-3 and TRBJ1-4; perhaps TRBD1 as D (6 bases). V was trimmed by 0 bases and J by 8 bases, leaving 13 bases between them. Germline CDR1 is ENHRY and CDR2 is SYGVKD. This CDR3 contains 15 residues. Written as DNA, the CDR3 is TGTGCCATCAGTGAGTCGACAGGCGCCGGGGAAAAACTGTTTTTT. This encodes CAISESTGAGEKLFF.

The CDR3 here is CSALVDNGYTF. The CDR3 DNA reads TGCAGTGCTCTAGTTGATAATGGCTACACCTTC. The V gene is TRBV20-1, the J gene TRBJ1-2; D is unclear. The CDR3 loop spans 11 amino acids. With 5 bases removed from V and 6 bases from J, the gap between germline ends came to 10 bases. From germline, CDR1 is DFQATT and CDR2 SNEGSKA (reference sequence).

This sequence joins TRBV4-3 and TRBJ2-3; 9 nucleotides align to TRBD2. In germline, CDR1 is LGHNA, CDR2 YSLEER. J lost 13 bases, V lost 1 base, and 6 bases had no gene match. CDR3 length equals 13 residues. The CDR3 region is CASSQVSGGGKYF. In DNA form, the CDR3 reads TGCGCCAGCAGCCAAGTTAGCGGGGGAGGAAAGTATTTT.

The V and J genes are TRBV27 and TRBJ2-1, with 8 bases fitting TRBD2. The CDR3 runs 14 residues. Germline CDR1 MNHEY, CDR2 SMNVEV (reference sequence). V was pared by 6 bases and J by 4 bases, with 5 bases of the junction left unmatched. In DNA, the CDR3 is TGTGCCAGCAGACTGTTAGCGGGGTACAATGAGCAGTTCTTC. Translated, it gives CASRLLAGYNEQFF.

J is TRBJ1-3 and V is TRBV7-6; no definite D call. The CDR3 contains 16 residues. Trimming shortened V by 5 bases and J by 2 bases, and 16 bases separated the two germline ends. CDR1 SGHVS and CDR2 FNYEAQ come from the germline V gene. The CDR3 sequence is CASSPRTGSTGNTIYF. The CDR3 nucleotides read TGTGCCAGCAGCCCGCGTACCGGAAGTACTGGAAACACCATATATTTT.

The V and J genes are TRBV12-3 or TRBV12-4 and TRBJ2-1; D is ambiguous. V was clipped by 2 bases and J by 8 bases, with 4 bases between them. The CDR3 is 11 residues long. CDR3: CASSLKDEQFF. CDR3 nucleotides: TGTGCCAGCAGTTTAAAGGATGAGCAGTTCTTC.

The chain has TRBV3-1 and TRBJ2-7, with D unclear. The CDR3 runs 15 residues. The V end lost 5 bases, the J end lost 2 bases, and 16 bases lay between the germline ends. Per germline, CDR1 LGHDT and CDR2 YNNKEL (reference sequence). The CDR3 protein is CASSVSSHTTYEQYF. CDR3 DNA: TGTGCCAGCAGCGTTTCATCCCACACTACCTACGAGCAGTACTTC.

The J gene is TRBJ2-5, the V gene TRBV7-8; D is possibly TRBD2 (6 bases). V dropped 0 bases and J dropped 2 bases, with 16 bases sitting between them. This CDR3 is 17 amino acids long. Germline values: CDR1 SGHVS, CDR2 FQNEAQ. This CDR3 reads CASSLASGTGPQETQYF. CDR3 in DNA: TGTGCCAGCAGCTTAGCTAGCGGTACGGGGCCGCAAGAGACCCAGTACTTC. Variable domain in full (rest from reference TRBV7-8 and TRBJ2-5): GAGVSQSPRYKVAKRGQDVALRCDPISGHVSLFWYQQALGQGPEFLTYFQNEAQLDKSGLPSDRFFAERPEGSVSTLKIQRTQQEDSAVYLCASSLASGTGPQETQYFGPGTRLLVL.

This chain joins TRBV20-1 and TRBJ2-7, with 8 bases aligning to TRBD1. CDR1 is DFQATT, CDR2 SNEGSKA, per germline (reference sequence). The CDR3 totals 15 residues. The V segment lost 1 base and the J segment 2 bases; nucleotides outside the gene matches: 7. CDR3 in amino acids: CSARGVGTGTYEQYF. In DNA form, the CDR3 reads TGCAGTGCTAGAGGGGTTGGGACAGGTACCTACGAGCAGTACTTC.

The chain recombines TRBV18 with TRBJ2-1; 7 bases are shared with TRBD1. Germline CDR1 reads KGHSH; CDR2 reads LQKENI. J lost 0 bases, V lost 3 bases, and 11 bases had no gene match. This CDR3 region has 18 residues. The CDR3 sequence: CASSPRDRALGSYNEQFF. The DNA of the CDR3 is TGTGCCAGCTCACCCCGGGACAGAGCATTAGGCTCCTACAATGAGCAGTTCTTC.

The rearrangement links TRBV29-1 to TRBJ2-1, with TRBD2 identical over 16 bases. CDR1 and CDR2 from the germline V gene are SQVTM and ANQGSEA. The CDR3 extends over 15 amino acids. V trimming: 6 bases; J trimming: 10 bases; junction bases outside the gene matches: 9. The CDR3 DNA reads as TGCAGCGTATATGGGACTAGCGGGGGGGCATGGGAGCAGTTCTTC. Amino acids: CSVYGTSGGAWEQFF.

This clonotype was seen a single time. The V and J genes are TRBV6-5 and TRBJ2-7; D is unclear. The CDR3 spans 14 residues. With 5 bases removed from V and 6 bases from J, the gap between germline ends came to 17 bases. The germline CDR1 and CDR2 sequences are MNHEY and SVGAGI. The CDR3 loop is CASSRSRAAGEQYV. CDR3 bases: TGTGCCAGCAGTCGGAGCCGGGCAGCTGGCGAGCAGTACGTC.

This chain joins TRBV9 and TRBJ2-2; 8 positions agree with TRBD1. J was trimmed by 4 bases and V by 4 bases; bases with no gene match: 9. The CDR3 consists of 16 residues. From germline, CDR1 is SGDLS and CDR2 YYNGEE. CDR3 protein: CASSPRGTGRTGELFF. DNA for the CDR3: TGTGCCAGCAGCCCGAGAGGGACAGGCCGCACCGGGGAGCTGTTTTTT.

The chain carries TRBV15 and TRBJ2-7, with 9 bases lining up with TRBD2. CDR1 and CDR2 (germline): LNHNV, YYDKDF (reference sequence). This CDR3 spans 17 amino acids. The trim removed 5 bases at V and 5 bases at J, leaving 16 bases unmatched. The chain's CDR3 is CATSPKRWIAGVHEQYF. The CDR3 coding sequence is TGTGCCACCAGCCCAAAAAGGTGGATAGCGGGAGTTCACGAGCAGTACTTC.

The V call is TRBV20-1, the J call TRBJ2-5; tentatively, D is TRBD2 (5 bases). This CDR3 spans 13 amino acids. Germline V gene lookup returns CDR1 DFQATT and CDR2 SNEGSKA (reference sequence). The V and J ends lost 3 bases and 2 bases respectively, with 10 bases between them. DNA of the CDR3: TGCAGTGCTAGTGGAGCGGTTCAAGAGACCCAGTACTTC. Its protein is CSASGAVQETQYF.

The chain employs TRBV5-1 and TRBJ1-4, with a tentative D call TRBD1 (6 bases). This CDR3 is 16 amino acids long. CDR1 and CDR2 (germline): SGHRS, YFSETQ. Trimming stripped 0 bases from V and 4 bases from J, with 13 bases between. CDR3 in amino acids: CASSLGPDSRNEKLFF. The DNA for the CDR3 is TGCGCCAGCAGCTTGGGGCCGGACAGCCGTAATGAAAAACTGTTTTTT.

The chain links TRBV20-1 to TRBJ2-4; the D is unclear. The CDR3 sequence is 13 residues long. CDR1 is DFQATT and CDR2 is SNEGSKA in the germline V gene (reference sequence). V gave up 3 bases and J gave up 2 bases, with 8 bases separating them. The DNA of the CDR3 is TGCAGTGCTAGGATCAGCCCCAAAAACATTCAGTACTTC. This sequence encodes CSARISPKNIQYF.

The chain carries TRBV5-1 and TRBJ2-6; 8 nucleotides match TRBD1. Germline V gene sequence: CDR1 SGHRS, CDR2 YFSETQ. The CDR3 is 17 residues long. With V trimmed by 4 bases and J by 1 base, 7 bases remained unmatched. CDR3: CASSLTGDLSGANVLTF. The DNA of the CDR3 is TGCGCCAGCAGCCTGACAGGGGACCTATCTGGGGCCAACGTCCTGACTTTC. The complete variable domain, with remaining parts taken from reference TRBV5-1 and TRBJ2-6, reads KAGVTQTPRYLIKTRGQQVTLSCSPISGHRSVSWYQQTPGQGLQFLFEYFSETQRNKGNFPGRFSGRQFSNSRSEMNVSTLELGDSALYLCASSLTGDLSGANVLTFGAGSRLTVL.

The chain recombines TRBV24-1 with TRBJ2-1, with D possibly being TRBD1 or TRBD2 (5 bases each). V gave up 1 base and J gave up 0 bases, with 15 bases separating them. CDR1 is KGHDR, CDR2 SFDVKD, per germline. The length of the CDR3 is 18 residues. The CDR3: CATSDLPGTGSSYNEQFF. The CDR3 DNA reads TGTGCCACCAGTGATTTACCCGGGACGGGTAGCTCCTACAATGAGCAGTTCTTC.

The V call is TRBV29-1, the J call TRBJ2-7; a weak D match, TRBD2 (6 bases). This CDR3 contains 13 residues. CDR1 and CDR2 (germline): SQVTM, ANQGSEA. V lost 0 bases, J lost 6 bases, and 12 bases lay in between. The CDR3 sequence: CSVEDSVGGEQYV. CDR3 DNA sequence: TGCAGCGTTGAAGACTCCGTGGGAGGCGAGCAGTACGTC.

The chain combines TRBV24-1 with TRBJ1-1, with D possibly matching TRBD1 (5 bases). The CDR3 contains 11 residues. V was shortened by 7 bases and J by 10 bases, with 12 bases between the two germline ends. From germline, CDR1 is KGHDR and CDR2 SFDVKD. The CDR3 DNA reads as TGTGCCACCAGCGAACGAAGGGGAGCTTTCTTT. Amino acids: CATSERRGAFF.

V is TRBV6-6 and J is TRBJ2-6, with D possibly being TRBD1 (6 bases). The V gene's germline CDR1 is MNHNY and CDR2 SVGAGI (reference sequence). Deletions cut 6 bases from V and 0 bases from J, with 12 bases between. The CDR3 consists of 16 residues. This chain's CDR3 is CASRDSPSSGANVLTF. CDR3 DNA sequence: TGTGCCAGCAGGGACAGTCCCTCCTCTGGGGCCAACGTCCTGACTTTC.